The T cell receptor (beta chain) described here comes from a study of blood T cells in healthy people across ages. A sample-barcoded 5' primer and a J-beta primer mix were used in a second PCR of about 7 to 11 cycles. TCRdb analysed the 5' RACE reads with MiXCR anew, one entry per CDR3 protein. The sample lists some 760,000 distinct CDR3 sequences, 20% to 25% occurring once. This CDR3 comprises 16 residues. The V and J ends lost 5 bases and 0 bases, in that order; junction bases with no gene match: 5. Germline V lookup: CDR1 SGHNT, CDR2 YENEEA. These records were also assigned to another study, of T cells of mothers and their children. That work adds: In unrelated and related pairs, TCR recombination output is shaped in a similar way by thymic selection.

The material sequenced was blood. The chain carries TRBV11-3 and TRBJ2-2; 8 positions agree with TRBD1. This clonotype was obtained from a boy younger than 18 in good health. CDR3 loop: CASSPRTGPNTGELFF. CDR3 nucleotides: TGTGCCAGCAGCCCCCGGACAGGGCCGAACACCGGGGAGCTGTTTTTT.